This T cell receptor (beta chain) was observed in a study of graft-versus-host responses after intestinal transplantation (TCRdb year 2021). Study-wide context: The transplants that recipients received were multivisceral, liver-intestinal, or isolated intestinal. Every recipient was given anti-thymocyte globulin induction, then maintenance tacrolimus and steroids for about 3 years. After intestinal transplantation, graft-versus-host and host-versus-graft alloreactive T cell clones were followed in the graft, circulation and bone marrow using bulk TCR-beta CDR3 sequencing. Alloreactive clones were identified by sequencing pre-transplant mixed lymphocyte reaction products and comparing these products with unstimulated pre-transplant donor and recipient T cells. The cohort enrolled 20 to 25 intestinal transplant recipients including one retransplant, and a few patients lacking pretransplant specimens were excluded. Donor T cell macrochimerism was defined as a peak of at least 4% donor T cells among recipient peripheral blood mononuclear cells. Instead of going to the commercial service, samples from a few later patients were sequenced in-house on an Illumina MiSeq and processed with MiXCR. Points the paper makes about the study in general: Conclusions were limited by the relatively low number and heterogeneity of intestinal transplant patients. GvH clones were detected in recipient bone marrow, and some of these GvH clones were observed earlier in ileal mucosa or blood, consistent with an intestinal mucosal origin. High GvH to HvG T cell clonal ratios were observed in the allografts of patients with donor T cell macrochimerism. Peak levels of circulating GvH clones were associated with declines in HvG clones early after transplant.

The germline V and J ends show losses of 0 bases and 1 base respectively, and no gene match explains 3 bases of the junction. The CDR3 sequence holds 16 residues, the cysteine and phenylalanine included. Only the CDR3 DNA is retained, 48 bases long and in frame from the first base. The germline V gene (reference sequence) supplies CDR1 SGHNT and CDR2 YYREEE. Per the publication, the time point label means: cells obtained before transplantation from donor or recipient. CD3+CD4+ and CD3+CD8+ populations were FACS-sorted from unstimulated pre-transplant donor and recipient cells taken from spleen or lymph nodes. On this clone itself: Its antigen remains undetermined. Within one base of it there is no much larger clone, and no base qualities were kept.

Libraries were made using the immunoSEQ multiplex PCR assay. In most patients, genomic DNA was isolated using the Qiagen DNeasy Blood and Tissue Kit and sent frozen to Adaptive Biotechnologies for TCR sequencing. Adaptive Biotechnologies carried out high-throughput TCR-beta CDR3 sequencing of genomic DNA for most patients. From the authors' description of their analysis: TCR sequencing data for 15 to 20 patients were retrieved from Adaptive's ImmunoSEQ software; three other patients were processed with MiXCR and VDJtools. To correct CD4 versus CD8 sorting errors, any sequence found in both subsets at a frequency ratio below 5:1 was removed. CDR3 nucleotide sequences shared by donor and recipient were removed because the origin of these sequences could not be assigned. To count as alloreactive, a clone needed at least 2-fold expansion over unstimulated cells and a minimum CFSE-low frequency of 0.002% (template counts) or 0.001% (read counts). A clone was considered mappable if detected in the sequenced pre-transplant spleen, lymph node, or MLR CFSE-low populations of the donor or recipient. Cumulative frequency of alloreactive clones was calculated as a percentage of all sequences weighted by copy number. TCRdb retrieved this table from immuneACCESS and kept in-frame rearrangements only. Not all clones are present; in checked studies, unresolved V genes account for under half, and no reason is known for the remainder. Clone size and the V and J calls come from that table; the DNA yielded D and trimming. For this sample the table gives roughly 100,000 clones, of which about 90% were detected only once. The top ten hold about 1% of the sample.

The TCR sequence derives from a human donor who received an intestinal transplant. This sample comprised unstimulated CD4+ T cells sorted from spleen or lymph node cells, obtained before intestinal transplant. The chain couples TRBV5-4 to TRBJ2-2, with 7 bases matching TRBD2. The CDR3: CASSLAAGLNTGELFF. The DNA reads TGTGCCAGCAGCTTGGCAGCGGGGCTGAACACCGGGGAGCTGTTTTTT.